The next 27 T cell receptor beta chains were all read from a single sample in a study of shared clonotypes between healthy human individuals. TCRdb's table, derived via immunoSEQ multiplex PCR, lists solely in-frame clones and lacks some. The sample shows roughly 570,000 clones, 95% to 98% of them seen only once. In the naive CD8 group, cells lacked CD45RO and were positively selected for CCR7, so terminally differentiated effector memory CD45RA+ cells were left out. The sequencing input was naive CD8+ T cells sorted from blood. The receptors shown here come from a man aged 25 to 45 in good health.

The V and J genes are TRBV19 and TRBJ2-2; perhaps TRBD2 as D (6 bases). Deletions cut 5 bases from V and 7 bases from J, with 17 bases between. Germline-derived CDR1 and CDR2 are LNHDA and SQIVND (reference sequence). This CDR3 contains 15 residues. CDR3 region: CASSFSGGSGGELFF. The DNA of the CDR3 is TGTGCCAGTAGTTTTAGCGGAGGGTCGGGCGGGGAGCTGTTTTTT.

The chain employs TRBV29-1 and TRBJ2-4, with TRBD2 as a possible D gene (5 bases). This CDR3 region has 16 residues. The V end was cut by 0 bases, the J end by 3 bases, with 15 bases between. Germline CDR1 SQVTM, CDR2 ANQGSEA. This CDR3 reads CSVEDRGLEDKNIQYF. CDR3 DNA: TGCAGCGTTGAAGATCGAGGATTGGAGGACAAAAACATTCAGTACTTC.

The chain has TRBV7-9 and TRBJ2-3, with a possible D match to TRBD1 (6 bases). The germline gives CDR1 SEHNR, CDR2 FQNEAQ (reference sequence). V lost 2 bases to trimming and J lost 9 bases, with 6 bases between them. The CDR3 sequence is 11 residues long. The CDR3 reads CASSLTGTQYF. CDR3 sequence (DNA): TGTGCCAGCAGCTTAACAGGGACGCAGTATTTT.

The rearrangement uses TRBV7-6 and TRBJ2-1; 7 bases are shared with TRBD2. The V gene's germline CDR1 is SGHVS and CDR2 FNYEAQ. The CDR3 extends over 13 amino acids. With V trimmed by 0 bases and J by 9 bases, 2 bases remained unmatched. The CDR3 reads CASSLAGGTEQFF. In nucleotides, the CDR3 is TGTGCCAGCAGCTTAGCGGGGGGGACTGAGCAGTTCTTC.

The gene calls are TRBV13 and TRBJ2-5; 9 bases agree with TRBD2. The CDR3 covers 15 residues. CDR1 and CDR2 (germline): PRHDT, FYEKMQ (reference sequence). V was pared by 5 bases and J by 5 bases, with 9 bases of the junction left unmatched. In DNA form, the CDR3 reads TGTGCCAGCAGCGAAACTAGCGGGCTTGCCGAGACCCAGTACTTC. Translated: CASSETSGLAETQYF.

The CDR3 nucleotides are TGTGCCAGCAGTCCGGGACTAGCGGGCGGTGAGCAGTTCTTC. Encoded protein: CASSPGLAGGEQFF. The V and J genes are TRBV6-5 and TRBJ2-1; 12 bases map to TRBD2. CDR1 and CDR2 from the germline V gene are MNHEY and SVGAGI. The length of the CDR3 is 14 residues. V shed 5 bases and J 9 bases; nucleotides not matched to a gene: 5.

CDR3 in amino acids: CASMGTYTDTQYF. The CDR3 DNA is TGTGCCAGCATGGGGACGTACACAGATACGCAGTATTTT. The chain combines TRBV7-9 with TRBJ2-3; D assignment may be TRBD1 or TRBD2 (5 bases each). The CDR3 runs 13 residues. Germline V lookup: CDR1 SEHNR, CDR2 FQNEAQ (reference sequence). V lost 7 bases to trimming and J lost 2 bases, with 10 bases between them.

The genes are TRBV7-8 and TRBJ2-3; D is unresolved. The CDR3 extends over 16 amino acids. The germline gives CDR1 SGHVS, CDR2 FQNEAQ. V shed 5 bases and J shed 5 bases, with 20 bases lying between them. CDR3 DNA sequence: TGTGCCAGCAGCCGCCATGATGGGCGGCTGGTAGATACGCAGTATTTT. Translation: CASSRHDGRLVDTQYF.

V usage is TRBV4-1 and J usage is TRBJ2-2, with TRBD2 matching 12 bases. The CDR3 has 14 amino acids. The junction had 6 bases not matched to a gene; V was cut back by 9 bases and J by 7 bases. The germline CDR1 and CDR2 sequences are MGHRA and YSYEKL. The CDR3 protein is CASTTSGSNGELFF. CDR3 DNA sequence: TGCGCCAGTACGACTAGCGGGAGTAACGGGGAGCTGTTTTTT.

The chain has TRBV7-2 and TRBJ2-7; D uncertain. Germline V lookup: CDR1 SGHTA, CDR2 FQGNSA. This CDR3 comprises 12 residues. Trimming stripped 3 bases from V and 4 bases from J, with 7 bases between. The CDR3 DNA reads TGTGCCAGCAGCTTTTACCAATACGAGCAGTACTTC. It is translated as CASSFYQYEQYF.

This chain connects TRBV18 to TRBJ1-1, with 9 bases fitting TRBD1. J was trimmed by 7 bases and V by 6 bases; bases with no gene match: 6. CDR1 and CDR2 (germline): KGHSH, LQKENI. The CDR3 is made up of 13 amino acids. The CDR3 loop is CASSYTGGIEAFF. The CDR3 DNA is TGTGCCAGCTCGTACACAGGGGGCATTGAAGCTTTCTTT.

CDR3: CASSQGPQGDLDEQFF. The CDR3 coding sequence is TGCGCCAGCAGCCAAGGTCCGCAGGGGGATTTGGATGAGCAGTTCTTC. The rearrangement uses TRBV4-1 and TRBJ2-1, with TRBD1 identical over 7 bases. This CDR3 has 16 amino acids. CDR1 is MGHRA, CDR2 YSYEKL, per germline. Trimming removed 1 base from V and 8 bases from J; junction bases left unmatched: 11.

This clone has a single count. This chain links TRBV5-8 with TRBJ2-7, with D possibly matching TRBD1 (5 bases). Germline CDR1 SGHTS, CDR2 YDEGEE. Trimming shortened V by 6 bases and J by 5 bases, and 18 bases separated the two germline ends. The length of the CDR3 is 14 residues. The CDR3 bases are TGTGCCAGCATCTCCGGACATGAGGTCCACGAGCAGTACTTC. Translating it yields CASISGHEVHEQYF.

The chain recombines TRBV5-5 with TRBJ2-7; 10 nucleotides agree with TRBD1. V gave up 1 base and J gave up 5 bases; unmatched junction bases: 6. The CDR3 spans 15 residues. Germline CDR1 reads SGHKS; CDR2 reads YYEKEE (reference sequence). The CDR3 DNA sequence: TGTGCCAGCAGCTTGAGCCGGGACAGGGGTAACGAGCAGTACTTC. Protein: CASSLSRDRGNEQYF.

The V gene is TRBV7-8, the J gene TRBJ1-2; 8 nucleotides match TRBD1. Germline V CDR1 and CDR2: SGHVS, FQNEAQ. Trimming removed 5 bases from V and 4 bases from J; junction bases left unmatched: 9. This CDR3 comprises 15 residues. Here the CDR3 DNA reads TGTGCCAGCAGCGCTCTGGACAGGGATATCTATGGCTACACCTTC. Protein sequence: CASSALDRDIYGYTF.

The chain employs TRBV27 and TRBJ1-5, with D possibly being TRBD1 (5 bases). Trimming stripped 3 bases from V and 6 bases from J, with 15 bases between. The CDR3 totals 15 residues. Looked up from germline, CDR1 is MNHEY and CDR2 is SMNVEV (reference sequence). The CDR3 DNA is TGTGCCAGCAGTTTGTCGAGGACATTCGGTCAGCCCCAGCATTTT. Translated: CASSLSRTFGQPQHF.

This sequence joins TRBV28 and TRBJ2-7; D gene ambiguous. Germline CDR1 and CDR2: MDHEN and SYDVKM. The CDR3 consists of 11 residues. Trimming removed 10 bases from V and 1 base from J, with 8 bases in between. The CDR3: CATGRSYEQYF. The CDR3 coding sequence is TGTGCCACCGGTCGGTCCTACGAGCAGTACTTC.

The chain links TRBV21-1 to TRBJ1-5; the table assigns TRBD1, which was not confirmed against the DNA. TRBV21-1 is a listed pseudogene. This CDR3 is built from 19 residues. In nucleotides, the CDR3 is TGTGCCAGCAGCAAAGGACTTCGGTGGACAGTTAGTCACAATCAGCCCCAGCATTTT. It translates to CASSKGLRWTVSHNQPQHF.

CDR3: CASRLREEAGELFF. CDR3 nucleotides: TGCGCCAGCAGGCTACGGGAAGAAGCCGGGGAGCTGTTTTTT. This chain joins TRBV5-1 and TRBJ2-2, with D maybe TRBD2 (5 bases). The CDR3 has 14 amino acids. V was trimmed by 5 bases and J by 6 bases, leaving 14 bases between them. Germline V gene lookup returns CDR1 SGHRS and CDR2 YFSETQ. The full variable domain, rest sourced from reference TRBV5-1 and TRBJ2-2, is KAGVTQTPRYLIKTRGQQVTLSCSPISGHRSVSWYQQTPGQGLQFLFEYFSETQRNKGNFPGRFSGRQFSNSRSEMNVSTLELGDSALYLCASRLREEAGELFFGEGSRLTVL.

The chain has TRBV25-1 and TRBJ2-6, with 9 bases lining up with TRBD1. This CDR3 comprises 16 residues. V lost 4 bases, J lost 2 bases, and 3 bases stayed unmatched. CDR1 and CDR2 (germline): MGHDK, SYGVNS. CDR3 sequence reads: CASSGWTGAGANVLTF. CDR3 nucleotides: TGTGCCAGCAGTGGTTGGACAGGGGCTGGGGCCAACGTCCTGACTTTC.

The chain has TRBV11-2 and TRBJ2-1; D call uncertain. This CDR3 contains 11 residues. Trimming took off 10 bases at V and 7 bases at J, with 11 bases between the two ends. CDR1 is SGHAT and CDR2 is FQNNGV in the germline V gene. This CDR3 reads CATIVTNEQFF. DNA for the CDR3: TGTGCCACAATAGTCACGAATGAGCAGTTCTTC.

V is TRBV9 and J is TRBJ2-5; D is unresolved. This CDR3 has 13 residues. Trimming left V 4 bases short and J 3 bases short, with 10 bases between. Looked up from germline, CDR1 is SGDLS and CDR2 is YYNGEE. In DNA form, the CDR3 reads TGTGCCAGCAGCCTCTGGCCGGAAGAGACCCAGTACTTC. Translation: CASSLWPEETQYF.

V and J are TRBV7-9 and TRBJ2-1; 11 bases are a match to TRBD2. The germline gives CDR1 SEHNR, CDR2 FQNEAQ (reference sequence). V shed 5 bases, J shed 8 bases, and the junction held 11 bases outside the gene matches. This CDR3 is built from 16 residues. The CDR3 DNA reads TGTGCCAGCAGCACCTTTAGCGGGAGGGCCCCCCATGAGCAGTTCTTC. Translation: CASSTFSGRAPHEQFF. Drawing the rest from reference TRBV7-9 and TRBJ2-1, the complete variable domain is DTGVSQNPRHKITKRGQNVTFRCDPISEHNRLYWYRQTLGQGPEFLTYFQNEAQLEKSRLLSDRFSAERPKGSFSTLEIQRTEQGDSAMYLCASSTFSGRAPHEQFFGPGTRLTVL.

This clone has a single count. The chain is built from TRBV7-7 and TRBJ2-1; 14 positions agree with TRBD2. The V segment lost 5 bases and the J segment 10 bases; nucleotides outside the gene matches: 7. Germline-derived CDR1 and CDR2 are SSHAT and FNYEAQ (reference sequence). The CDR3 covers 15 residues. Here the CDR3 DNA reads TGTGCCAGCAGCCTGGGACTAGCGGGAGCCCGGGAGCAGTTCTTC. Translation gives CASSLGLAGAREQFF.

This chain joins TRBV4-1 and TRBJ2-1; 15 bases fit TRBD2. The CDR3 runs to 20 residues. Germline values: CDR1 MGHRA, CDR2 YSYEKL. Trimming at V came to 0 bases and at J to 1 base, leaving 7 bases not matched to a gene. The CDR3 sequence is CASSQEEGLAGGPSYNEQFF. The CDR3 DNA reads as TGCGCCAGCAGCCAAGAAGAAGGACTAGCGGGAGGGCCTTCCTACAATGAGCAGTTCTTC.

This clone was counted once. The chain recombines TRBV9 with TRBJ1-1; D is ambiguous. V shed 3 bases and J shed 5 bases, with 5 bases lying between them. The CDR3 consists of 11 residues. Germline loops: CDR1 SGDLS, CDR2 YYNGEE. This CDR3 reads CASSGGTEAFF. The DNA of the CDR3 is TGTGCCAGCAGCGGTGGGACTGAAGCTTTCTTT.

The J gene is TRBJ1-2, the V gene TRBV29-1; 9 bases are a match to TRBD1. Germline loops: CDR1 SQVTM, CDR2 ANQGSEA. V dropped 3 bases and J dropped 7; count of bases not matched to a gene: 6. The CDR3 is made up of 13 amino acids. The CDR3 loop reads CSVEGGQGSGYTF. DNA for the CDR3: TGCAGCGTTGAGGGGGGACAGGGTAGTGGCTACACCTTC.